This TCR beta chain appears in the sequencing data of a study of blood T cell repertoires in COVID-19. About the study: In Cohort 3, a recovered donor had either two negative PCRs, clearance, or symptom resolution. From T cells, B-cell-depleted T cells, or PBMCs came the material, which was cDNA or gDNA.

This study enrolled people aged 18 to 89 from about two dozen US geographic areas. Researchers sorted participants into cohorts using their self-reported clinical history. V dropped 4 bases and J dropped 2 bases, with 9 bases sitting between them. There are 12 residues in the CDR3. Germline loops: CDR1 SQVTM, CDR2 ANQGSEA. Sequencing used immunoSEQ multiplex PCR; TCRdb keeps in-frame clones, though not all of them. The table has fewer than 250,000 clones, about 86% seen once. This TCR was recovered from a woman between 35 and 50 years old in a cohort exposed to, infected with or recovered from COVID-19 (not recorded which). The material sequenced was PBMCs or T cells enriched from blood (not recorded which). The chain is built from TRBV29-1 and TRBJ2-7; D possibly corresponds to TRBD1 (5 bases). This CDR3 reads CSVGKGTYEQYF. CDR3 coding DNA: TGCAGCGTTGGGAAGGGGACCTACGAGCAGTACTTC.